A selection of T cell receptor beta chains follows, all from one sample in a study of identical twins. Using its own MiXCR run on the 5' RACE reads, TCRdb lists one record per CDR3 protein. Of 700,000 to 950,000 distinct CDR3 sequences in the sample, about 12% were seen once. These data were also reused for a study on yellow fever vaccine responses in identical twins.

The sample was PBMCs. These receptors originate from a woman under 30 in good health. Both conserved end residues are part of each CDR3. A D gene is named only where the DNA matches it firmly. The size field is filled for only some rows; it gives once, few, many or a size class.

abundance	d_gene	v_gene	j_gene	CDR3nt	CDR3aa
.	TRBD2	TRBV28	TRBJ2-1	TGTGCCAGCAGTTTTTTGGCTAGCGGGAGTTTCCATGAGCAGTTCTTC	CASSFLASGSFHEQFF
.	TRBD1	TRBV4-1	TRBJ1-2	TGCGCCAGCAGCCAAGATCGACAGGGAGGCGGCTACACCTTC	CASSQDRQGGGYTF
many	.	TRBV4-1	TRBJ1-1	TGCGCCAGCAGCCAAGGCGTTGGGTTTGCGTACACTGAAGCTTTCTTT	CASSQGVGFAYTEAFF
.	TRBD2	TRBV28	TRBJ2-2	TGTGCCAGCAGAGCCACCGGGGGACTAGCGGTAAACACCGGGGAGCTGTTTTTT	CASRATGGLAVNTGELFF
.	.	TRBV29-1	TRBJ2-3	TGCAGCGTTGAAGAGGGGGTCGGCACAGATACGCAGTATTTT	CSVEEGVGTDTQYF
many	TRBD2	TRBV12-3/TRBV12-4	TRBJ2-1	TGTGCCAGCATCCTAGGGAGCGGGAACAATGAGCAGTTCTTC	CASILGSGNNEQFF
.	.	TRBV7-6	TRBJ2-3	TGTGCCAGCAGGATGGGGGTCTACACAGATACGCAGTATTTT	CASRMGVYTDTQYF
.	.	TRBV27	TRBJ2-1	TGTGCCAGCAGTTCCCATTCGTACGCGGAGCAGTTCTTC	CASSSHSYAEQFF
few	.	TRBV5-8	TRBJ2-2	TGTGCCAGCAGCTTGGGGGTGCGGGCCAGCACCGGGGAGCTGTTTTTT	CASSLGVRASTGELFF
few	.	TRBV27	TRBJ1-1	TGTGCCAGCAATACTGTTACAGGGTCCACTGAAGCTTTCTTT	CASNTVTGSTEAFF
.	.	TRBV20-1	TRBJ1-2	TGCAGTGCTAGAGTGACATATGCAAACTATGGCTACACCTTC	CSARVTYANYGYTF
many	.	TRBV6-1	TRBJ2-7	TGTGCCAGCAGTCGGGGACTTTACTACGAGCAGTACTTC	CASSRGLYYEQYF
few	.	TRBV7-2	TRBJ2-1	TGTGCCAGCAGCCCCCCGCGGGAATGGAATGAGCAGTTCTTC	CASSPPREWNEQFF
many	.	TRBV27	TRBJ2-7	TGTGCCAGCAGTTCCAATACCTACGAGCAGTACTTC	CASSSNTYEQYF
few	.	TRBV25-1	TRBJ2-7	TGTGCCAGCAGTGAAACAGGGATCTACGAGCAGTACTTC	CASSETGIYEQYF
many	.	TRBV12-3/TRBV12-4	TRBJ2-3	TGTGCCAGCAGTTTCTTCGCAGATACGCAGTATTTT	CASSFFADTQYF
few	TRBD1	TRBV28	TRBJ2-7	TGTGCCAGCAGTTTAGGTGACAGGGTAGTCAACGAGCAGTACTTC	CASSLGDRVVNEQYF
many	TRBD2	TRBV3-1	TRBJ2-1	TGTGCCAGCAGCCACCGTCAGACTAGCGGGAGTGCGAATGAGCAGTTCTTC	CASSHRQTSGSANEQFF
.	TRBD2	TRBV5-1	TRBJ2-1	TGCGCCAGCAGCGCGACTGGGAGGGCCTACAATGAGCAGTTCTTC	CASSATGRAYNEQFF
many	.	TRBV7-9	TRBJ2-2	TGTGCCAGCAGCCGAGGGTGGAACACCGGGGAGCTGTTTTTT	CASSRGWNTGELFF
.	TRBD1	TRBV29-1	TRBJ2-1	TGCAGCGCCGGGACAGGGACGAATGAGCAGTTCTTC	CSAGTGTNEQFF
few	.	TRBV5-1	TRBJ1-2	TGCGCCAGCAGCACACAGGGTAGGGATGGCTACACCTTC	CASSTQGRDGYTF
.	TRBD1	TRBV20-1	TRBJ1-1	TGCAGTGCTAGGCCGACAGGGTACACCACTGAAGCTTTCTTT	CSARPTGYTTEAFF
few	TRBD2	TRBV11-1	TRBJ2-7	TGTGCCAGCAGCATCGGGACTAGCGGGAGGAGACCGTACGAGCAGTACTTC	CASSIGTSGRRPYEQYF
many	.	TRBV12-3/TRBV12-4	TRBJ2-1	TGTGCCAGCAGTTTATGGCAGAAGAGCTCCTACAATGAGCAGTTCTTC	CASSLWQKSSYNEQFF
few	.	TRBV7-8	TRBJ2-3	TGTGCCAGCAGCTCCGTAGGAACCCATAGCACAGATACGCAGTATTTT	CASSSVGTHSTDTQYF
few	.	TRBV11-2	TRBJ2-3	TGTGCCAGCAGCTTGGACAGACCTAGCACAGATACGCAGTATTTT	CASSLDRPSTDTQYF
few	TRBD1	TRBV5-1	TRBJ2-1	TGCGCCAGCAGCTTGGGTGGACAGGGACACAATGAGCAGTTCTTC	CASSLGGQGHNEQFF
.	.	TRBV7-9	TRBJ2-2	TGTGCCAGCAGCCGGGGACCGGAGACCGGGGAGCTGTTTTTT	CASSRGPETGELFF
.	.	TRBV4-2	TRBJ1-1	TGTGCCAGCAGCCAAACGCGGGACACAAACACTGAAGCTTTCTTT	CASSQTRDTNTEAFF
.	.	TRBV20-1	TRBJ2-1	TGCAGTGCTAGTCCCTACCACGTGAGCTCCTACAATGAGCAGTTCTTC	CSASPYHVSSYNEQFF
few	.	TRBV16	TRBJ2-3	TGTGCCAGCAGCCACCGGGCGGGGCCTGGGGATACGCAGTATTTT	CASSHRAGPGDTQYF
few	.	TRBV9	TRBJ1-2	TGTGCCAGCAGCGCAGGGACGCAAATGTATAACTATGGCTACACCTTC	CASSAGTQMYNYGYTF
.	TRBD2	TRBV20-1	TRBJ2-7	TGCAGTGCTAGGCCTAGCGGGAGAATTGGTAGCTACGAGCAGTACTTC	CSARPSGRIGSYEQYF
.	.	TRBV12-3/TRBV12-4	TRBJ2-1	TGTGCCAGCAGTTTATCTCCAGCGAGGAGGTCCTACAATGAGCAGTTCTTC	CASSLSPARRSYNEQFF
many	TRBD1	TRBV5-5	TRBJ1-2	TGTGCCAGCTCCACCGACAGGGGATGGGAAGGCTACACCTTC	CASSTDRGWEGYTF
few	TRBD1	TRBV6-1	TRBJ1-4	TGTGCCAGCAGTCCCGGGACAGGGGTTCGGGAAAAACTGTTTTTT	CASSPGTGVREKLFF